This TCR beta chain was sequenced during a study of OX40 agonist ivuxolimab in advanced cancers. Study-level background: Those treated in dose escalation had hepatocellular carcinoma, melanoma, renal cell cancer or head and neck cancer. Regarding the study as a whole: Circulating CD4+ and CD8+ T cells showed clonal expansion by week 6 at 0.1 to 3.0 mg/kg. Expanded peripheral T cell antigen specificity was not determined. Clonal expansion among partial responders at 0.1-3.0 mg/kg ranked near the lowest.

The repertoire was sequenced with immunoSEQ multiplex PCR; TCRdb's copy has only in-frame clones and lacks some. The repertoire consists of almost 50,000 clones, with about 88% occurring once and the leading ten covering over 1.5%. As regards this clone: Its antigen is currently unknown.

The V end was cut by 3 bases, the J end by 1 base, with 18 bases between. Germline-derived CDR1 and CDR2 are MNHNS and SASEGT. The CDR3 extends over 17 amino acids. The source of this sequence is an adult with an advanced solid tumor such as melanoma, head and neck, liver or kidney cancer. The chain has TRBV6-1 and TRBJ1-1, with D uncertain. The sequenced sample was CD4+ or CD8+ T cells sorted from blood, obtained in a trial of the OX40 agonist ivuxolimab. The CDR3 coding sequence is TGTGCCAGCAGTGACCCGAAGGACGGCTTGTGGAACACTGAAGCTTTCTTT. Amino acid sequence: CASSDPKDGLWNTEAFF.